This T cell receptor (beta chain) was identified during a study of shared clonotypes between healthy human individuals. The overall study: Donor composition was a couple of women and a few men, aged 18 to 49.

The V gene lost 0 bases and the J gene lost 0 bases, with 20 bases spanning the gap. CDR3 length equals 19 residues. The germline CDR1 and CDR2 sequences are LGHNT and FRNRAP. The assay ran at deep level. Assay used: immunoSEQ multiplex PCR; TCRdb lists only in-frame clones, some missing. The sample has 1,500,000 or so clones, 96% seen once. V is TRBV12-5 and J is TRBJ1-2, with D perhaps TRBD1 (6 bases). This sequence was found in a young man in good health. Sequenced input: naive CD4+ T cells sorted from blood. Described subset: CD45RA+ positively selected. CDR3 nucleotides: TGTGCTAGTGGTTTGGTTGGCGCGACGGGGGCTAGGTCTAACTATGGCTACACCTTC. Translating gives CASGLVGATGARSNYGYTF.